Reported below is one T cell receptor (beta chain). What this receptor recognizes is not known. No much larger clonotype is one base removed from it; base qualities were not supplied. These data originate in a study of CD8 T cells in ankylosing spondylitis (dated by TCRdb to the late 2010s). With respect to the entire study: The study set out to find disease-linked TCR variants by profiling T cell receptor beta repertoires in ankylosing spondylitis patients and healthy donors. The full study cohort comprised 25 ankylosing spondylitis patients and 85 to 120 healthy donors. Peripheral blood samples were taken, and synovial fluid was additionally collected from ankylosing spondylitis patients.

Measured from the cysteine to the phenylalanine, the CDR3 is 14 residues long. Only CDR3 DNA is held: 42 bases, read in frame from base 1. V and J are truncated by 4 bases and 4 bases respectively, leaving an intervening sequence of 12 bases. The germline V gene encodes CDR1 KGHDR and CDR2 SFDVKD. Data came from an Illumina HiSeq 2500. TCR beta libraries were prepared by quantitative 5'-RACE with molecular barcodes. Concerning the study's data processing: A new computational method, built on a probabilistic model of VDJ rearrangement, was used to identify disease-linked TCR variants. The public reads were run again by TCRdb, first through fastp at Q25 and then through MiXCR, and only productive beta chains were kept. Entries that share a CDR3 protein sequence are merged under the most common genes and DNA. TCRdb's processing, not the authors', yielded these V and J calls. For this sample the table gives around 230,000 distinct CDR3 sequences, of which less than 10% were detected only once. The top ten clonotypes cover almost 7% of the sample.

Broader findings and caveats from the paper: Some motif variants were previously reported in synovial fluid and blood of reactive arthritis patients, suggesting common disease-initiation mechanisms. A TCR beta motif of fewer than 10 highly homologous amino acid variants appeared characteristic of blood from ankylosing spondylitis patients. In peripheral blood, the disease-linked clones were found at relatively low frequencies and had a CD8+ phenotype. The disease-linked clones were reported as significantly enriched in matched synovial fluid samples from ankylosing spondylitis patients.

The rearrangement combines TRBV24-1 with TRBJ2-5; TRBD1 could be the D gene, as 5 bases match. The receptor was derived from a male donor with ankylosing spondylitis or in good health (not recorded which). The sequencing sample was made of blood, either unsorted or a sorted T cell fraction (not recorded which). The bases read TGTGCCACCAGTGACCTGACAGAGGCAGAGACCCAGTACTTC. This sequence encodes CATSDLTEAETQYF.